This T cell receptor beta chain was captured by sequencing in a study of T cell repertoires in cytomegalovirus infection. For the study at large: HLA-C-restricted CMV epitopes, recently identified, and well-studied HLA-B-restricted ones were used by the study. Public signatures in TCR beta pointed to CMV infection and matching HLA type. Overall study findings and caveats: Predominance within the ex vivo response was attributable to HLA-C-restricted CMV-specific TCR beta clonotypes. Carriers of CMV and the relevant HLA type were discriminated by public TCR beta frequency.

This clonotype was recorded many times. Its antigen remains unknown. MiXCR, applied by TCRdb to the reads, yields one record per CDR3 protein. The sample yields approximately 990,000 distinct CDR3 sequences, around 29% seen once. CDR1 and CDR2 (germline): MNHEY, SVGAGI. The CDR3 consists of 14 residues. V was shortened by 10 bases and J by 0 bases, with 12 bases between the two germline ends. This receptor was identified in a human donor in good health (CMV status not recorded). Some clones in this sample may be carry-over from other donors' samples. J is TRBJ2-2 and V is TRBV6-5; D ambiguous. Source: cultured CD8+ T cells from PBMCs, taken from culture after CMV antigen stimulation. The CDR3 DNA is TGTGCCACCCAATTCGGCGCGAACACCGGGGAGCTGTTTTTT. Amino acid sequence: CATQFGANTGELFF.